The rows below give T cell receptor beta chains drawn from one sample of a study of shared clonotypes between healthy human individuals. Clones were sequenced by immunoSEQ multiplex PCR, and TCRdb holds only the in-frame ones, with some missing. The sample has a few million clones, about 94% seen once. The source material was naive CD4+ T cells sorted from blood. The receptors come from a man in his late teens or twenties in good health. Each CDR3 is given with its conserved first and last residue. Fields, in order: V gene, clone size, J gene, D gene, CDR3 DNA, CDR3 protein. A D gene is named only where the DNA matches it firmly. Size values are once, few and many counts, or a class for expanded clones, and some rows have none.

V gene: TRBV7-9
clone size: once
J gene: TRBJ2-1
D gene: TRBD2
CDR3 DNA: TGTGCCAGCAGCTTAAAGGGGAAGACTAGCGGGAGATCAGGCAATGAGCAGTTCTTC
CDR3 protein: CASSLKGKTSGRSGNEQFF

V gene: TRBV5-1
clone size: NA
J gene: TRBJ1-1
D gene: NA
CDR3 DNA: TGCGCCAGCAGCTCTGAACCAGGGGTTACTGAAGCTTTCTTT
CDR3 protein: CASSSEPGVTEAFF

V gene: TRBV28
clone size: NA
J gene: TRBJ1-1
D gene: NA
CDR3 DNA: TGTGCCAGCAGTTCTCCCCTCGGACCGAACACTGAAGCTTTCTTT
CDR3 protein: CASSSPLGPNTEAFF

V gene: TRBV5-1
clone size: NA
J gene: TRBJ1-1
D gene: NA
CDR3 DNA: TGCGCCAGCAGCTTGGAAGGGGGGGAGACTGAAGCTTTCTTT
CDR3 protein: CASSLEGGETEAFF

V gene: TRBV9
clone size: once
J gene: TRBJ1-6
D gene: NA
CDR3 DNA: TGTGCCAGCGGGGGAGGAAATTCACCCCTCCACTTT
CDR3 protein: CASGGGNSPLHF

V gene: TRBV5-1
clone size: NA
J gene: TRBJ1-3
D gene: NA
CDR3 DNA: TGCGCCAGCAGCCATACCCAGGGCGAAGGAAACACCATATATTTT
CDR3 protein: CASSHTQGEGNTIYF

V gene: TRBV5-4
clone size: NA
J gene: TRBJ2-5
D gene: TRBD2
CDR3 DNA: TGTGCCAGCAGCCCTGGAGGACTAGCGGGAGTTTCAGAGACCCAGTACTTC
CDR3 protein: CASSPGGLAGVSETQYF

V gene: TRBV15
clone size: NA
J gene: TRBJ1-2
D gene: NA
CDR3 DNA: TGTGCCACCAGCAGAGATCTGGTGGGGACACACGATGGCTACACCTTC
CDR3 protein: CATSRDLVGTHDGYTF

V gene: TRBV9
clone size: NA
J gene: TRBJ2-3
D gene: NA
CDR3 DNA: TGTGCCAGCAGCGCAGGACCGATATCCCCCACAGATACGCAGTATTTT
CDR3 protein: CASSAGPISPTDTQYF

V gene: TRBV7-9
clone size: NA
J gene: TRBJ2-7
D gene: NA
CDR3 DNA: TGTGCCAGCAGCCGGATGGGGCCGGACGAGCAGTACTTC
CDR3 protein: CASSRMGPDEQYF

V gene: TRBV5-5
clone size: NA
J gene: TRBJ2-7
D gene: NA
CDR3 DNA: TGTGCCAGCAGCCGGGAGAGCCGGTACGAGCAGTACTTC
CDR3 protein: CASSRESRYEQYF

V gene: TRBV30
clone size: NA
J gene: TRBJ1-2
D gene: NA
CDR3 DNA: TGTGCCTGGAGTGTATCCGGGCAGGGTCATGGCTACACCTTC
CDR3 protein: CAWSVSGQGHGYTF

V gene: TRBV18
clone size: NA
J gene: TRBJ1-2
D gene: NA
CDR3 DNA: TGTGCCAGCTCCCCCGGGACGTGGGTTAGGGGCTACACCTTC
CDR3 protein: CASSPGTWVRGYTF

V gene: TRBV2
clone size: NA
J gene: TRBJ2-2
D gene: TRBD2
CDR3 DNA: TGTGCCAGCAGTCCAAGAGGGACTAGCGCCGGGGAGCTGTTTTTT
CDR3 protein: CASSPRGTSAGELFF

V gene: TRBV5-1
clone size: NA
J gene: TRBJ2-1
D gene: TRBD2
CDR3 DNA: TGCGCCAGCAACCCCGGGACTAGCGGGGGCAATGAGCAGTTCTTC
CDR3 protein: CASNPGTSGGNEQFF

V gene: TRBV28
clone size: NA
J gene: TRBJ1-2
D gene: NA
CDR3 DNA: TGTGCCAGCAGTTTAAGAAGAGGGGGGGTTAATGGCTACACCTTC
CDR3 protein: CASSLRRGGVNGYTF

V gene: TRBV29-1
clone size: NA
J gene: TRBJ2-5
D gene: NA
CDR3 DNA: TGCAGCGTTGACAGGGAAACCCAAGAGACCCAGTACTTC
CDR3 protein: CSVDRETQETQYF

V gene: TRBV5-1
clone size: NA
J gene: TRBJ2-5
D gene: TRBD1
CDR3 DNA: TGCGCCAGCAGCGGGACAGGCCAAGAGACCCAGTACTTC
CDR3 protein: CASSGTGQETQYF

V gene: TRBV7-3
clone size: NA
J gene: TRBJ2-3
D gene: NA
CDR3 DNA: TGTGCCAGCAGCTTCGGGACCACAGATACGCAGTATTTT
CDR3 protein: CASSFGTTDTQYF

V gene: TRBV7-3
clone size: NA
J gene: TRBJ1-1
D gene: NA
CDR3 DNA: TGTGCCAGCAGCCAGGGACAAAACACTGAAGCTTTCTTT
CDR3 protein: CASSQGQNTEAFF

V gene: TRBV6-4
clone size: NA
J gene: TRBJ2-6
D gene: NA
CDR3 DNA: TGTGCCAGCAGCAGTTACTCTGGGGCCAACGTCCTGACTTTC
CDR3 protein: CASSSYSGANVLTF

V gene: TRBV6-1
clone size: NA
J gene: TRBJ2-1
D gene: NA
CDR3 DNA: TGTGCCAGCAGTGACACAGACTACAATGAGCAGTTCTTC
CDR3 protein: CASSDTDYNEQFF

V gene: TRBV7-9
clone size: NA
J gene: TRBJ2-3
D gene: TRBD1
CDR3 DNA: TGTGCCAGCAGCATTGGACAGGCGAACTTCCTCCCTAGCACAGATACGCAGTATTTT
CDR3 protein: CASSIGQANFLPSTDTQYF

V gene: TRBV6-5
clone size: once
J gene: TRBJ2-1
D gene: NA
CDR3 DNA: TGTGCCAGCAGTTACCGGGGTAACTCCTACAATGAGCAGTTCTTC
CDR3 protein: CASSYRGNSYNEQFF

V gene: TRBV28
clone size: NA
J gene: TRBJ2-7
D gene: NA
CDR3 DNA: TGTGCCAGCAGTTTGAGGGGCTACGAGCAGTACTTC
CDR3 protein: CASSLRGYEQYF

V gene: TRBV2
clone size: NA
J gene: TRBJ2-5
D gene: NA
CDR3 DNA: TGTGCCAGCCGGGACCGCGGTGAGACCCAGTACTTC
CDR3 protein: CASRDRGETQYF

V gene: TRBV28
clone size: once
J gene: TRBJ2-7
D gene: NA
CDR3 DNA: TGTGCCAGCACCACCCCTAAAGGGTCCTACGAGCAGTACTTC
CDR3 protein: CASTTPKGSYEQYF

V gene: TRBV5-4
clone size: NA
J gene: TRBJ2-1
D gene: NA
CDR3 DNA: TGCGCCAGCAGCCAAGATGGCAGCGGACCCTACAATGAGCAGTTCTTC
CDR3 protein: CASSQDGSGPYNEQFF

V gene: TRBV6-1
clone size: NA
J gene: TRBJ1-2
D gene: NA
CDR3 DNA: TGTGCCAGCAGTGAAGGACAGAGACCTAACTATGGCTACACCTTC
CDR3 protein: CASSEGQRPNYGYTF

V gene: TRBV4-1
clone size: NA
J gene: TRBJ1-1
D gene: TRBD1
CDR3 DNA: TGCGCCAGCAGCCAGGCCGGGACAGGGTTGTATACTGAAGCTTTCTTT
CDR3 protein: CASSQAGTGLYTEAFF

V gene: TRBV5-4
clone size: NA
J gene: TRBJ1-3
D gene: NA
CDR3 DNA: TGTGCCAGCAGCAGAAACCAGGGAGACACCATATATTTT
CDR3 protein: CASSRNQGDTIYF

V gene: TRBV5-6
clone size: NA
J gene: TRBJ2-7
D gene: NA
CDR3 DNA: TGTGCCAGCAGCTCAAACCGGGAGACGGGGCCCCGCGAGCAGTACTTC
CDR3 protein: CASSSNRETGPREQYF

V gene: TRBV20-1
clone size: NA
J gene: TRBJ2-1
D gene: TRBD2
CDR3 DNA: TGCAGTCTGGGGGAGGGTGAGCAGTTCTTC
CDR3 protein: CSLGEGEQFF

V gene: TRBV6-1
clone size: NA
J gene: TRBJ1-1
D gene: NA
CDR3 DNA: TGTGCCATCAAAAAACTCGGTGGGGGGATCACTGAAGCTTTCTTT
CDR3 protein: CAIKKLGGGITEAFF

V gene: TRBV7-6
clone size: NA
J gene: TRBJ2-7
D gene: TRBD2
CDR3 DNA: TGTGCCAGCAGCCCTGGACTAGCCGTCCCGCCCGAGCAGTACTTC
CDR3 protein: CASSPGLAVPPEQYF

V gene: TRBV7-2
clone size: NA
J gene: TRBJ1-2
D gene: TRBD1
CDR3 DNA: TGTGCCAGCAGCTGGGAGACAGGGTCCTACACCTTC
CDR3 protein: CASSWETGSYTF

V gene: TRBV10-3
clone size: NA
J gene: TRBJ2-2
D gene: NA
CDR3 DNA: TGTGCCATCAGTGCGGGACCGTCCGAAGTCACCGGGGAGCTGTTTTTT
CDR3 protein: CAISAGPSEVTGELFF

V gene: TRBV28
clone size: NA
J gene: TRBJ1-2
D gene: NA
CDR3 DNA: TGTGCCACTTCATCTCCGGCGGGCTACACCTTC
CDR3 protein: CATSSPAGYTF

V gene: TRBV19
clone size: NA
J gene: TRBJ1-1
D gene: TRBD1
CDR3 DNA: TGTGCCAGTAGGACAGGGGGCACTGAAGCTTTCTTT
CDR3 protein: CASRTGGTEAFF

V gene: TRBV19
clone size: NA
J gene: TRBJ2-1
D gene: TRBD2
CDR3 DNA: TGTGCCAGTAGTGTAGAGATAGCGGGAGTCGAGAGTAGGTCCTACAATGAGCAGTTCTTC
CDR3 protein: CASSVEIAGVESRSYNEQFF

V gene: TRBV19
clone size: NA
J gene: TRBJ2-5
D gene: NA
CDR3 DNA: TGTGCCAGTAGTTACTCGAGGGGAGAGACCCAGTACTTC
CDR3 protein: CASSYSRGETQYF

V gene: TRBV10-3
clone size: NA
J gene: TRBJ1-5
D gene: NA
CDR3 DNA: TGTGCCATCAGATCTGGACGGGAAAATCAGCCCCAGCATTTT
CDR3 protein: CAIRSGRENQPQHF

V gene: TRBV28
clone size: few
J gene: TRBJ2-5
D gene: NA
CDR3 DNA: TGTGCCAGCACCGCAGGGTTCCGAGAGACCCAGTACTTC
CDR3 protein: CASTAGFRETQYF

V gene: TRBV7-9
clone size: NA
J gene: TRBJ2-2
D gene: NA
CDR3 DNA: TGTGCCAGCAGCCGAGAAGACACCGGGGAGCTGTTTTTT
CDR3 protein: CASSREDTGELFF

V gene: TRBV28
clone size: NA
J gene: TRBJ1-5
D gene: TRBD1
CDR3 DNA: TGTGCCAGCAGTTACCGGGACAGCCACCTTAGCAATCAGCCCCAGCATTTT
CDR3 protein: CASSYRDSHLSNQPQHF

V gene: TRBV5-6
clone size: NA
J gene: TRBJ1-2
D gene: NA
CDR3 DNA: TGTGCCAGCAGCTTGGCGGGGCAGGCGAACTATGGCTACACCTTC
CDR3 protein: CASSLAGQANYGYTF

V gene: TRBV4-1
clone size: NA
J gene: TRBJ2-7
D gene: TRBD1
CDR3 DNA: TGCGCCAGCAGCCGACCCGGACAGGGGACTTCCTACGAGCAGTACTTC
CDR3 protein: CASSRPGQGTSYEQYF

V gene: TRBV6-1
clone size: NA
J gene: TRBJ2-3
D gene: NA
CDR3 DNA: TGTGCCAGCAGTGAAAAAGGGCTTCTCGGCACAGATACGCAGTATTTT
CDR3 protein: CASSEKGLLGTDTQYF

V gene: TRBV5-5
clone size: NA
J gene: TRBJ2-1
D gene: TRBD2
CDR3 DNA: TGTGCCAGCAGCCAATATTCGGCTAGCGGGAGCTCCTACAATGAGCAGTTCTTC
CDR3 protein: CASSQYSASGSSYNEQFF